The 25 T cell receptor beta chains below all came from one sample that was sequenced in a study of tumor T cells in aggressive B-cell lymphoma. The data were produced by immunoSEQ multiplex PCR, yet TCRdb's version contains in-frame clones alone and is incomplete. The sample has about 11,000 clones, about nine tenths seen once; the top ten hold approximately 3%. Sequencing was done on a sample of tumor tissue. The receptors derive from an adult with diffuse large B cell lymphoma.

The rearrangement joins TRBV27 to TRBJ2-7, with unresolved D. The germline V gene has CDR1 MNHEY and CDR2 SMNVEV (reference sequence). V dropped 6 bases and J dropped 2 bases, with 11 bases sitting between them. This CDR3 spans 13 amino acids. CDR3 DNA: TGTGCCAGCAGCCCCAGCGATCCCTACGAGCAGTACTTC. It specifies CASSPSDPYEQYF.

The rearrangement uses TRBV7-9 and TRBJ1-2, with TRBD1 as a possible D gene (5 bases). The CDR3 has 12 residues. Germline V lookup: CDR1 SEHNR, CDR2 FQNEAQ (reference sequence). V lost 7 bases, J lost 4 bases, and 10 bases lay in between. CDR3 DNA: TGTGCCAGCAACGCTAGGGGCTATGGCTACACCTTC. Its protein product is CASNARGYGYTF.

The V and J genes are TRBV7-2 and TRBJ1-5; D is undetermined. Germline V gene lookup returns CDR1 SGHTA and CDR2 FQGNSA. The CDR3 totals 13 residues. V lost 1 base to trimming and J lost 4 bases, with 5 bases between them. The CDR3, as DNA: TGTGCCAGCAGCTTAGATCCTAATCAGCCCCAGCATTTT. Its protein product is CASSLDPNQPQHF.

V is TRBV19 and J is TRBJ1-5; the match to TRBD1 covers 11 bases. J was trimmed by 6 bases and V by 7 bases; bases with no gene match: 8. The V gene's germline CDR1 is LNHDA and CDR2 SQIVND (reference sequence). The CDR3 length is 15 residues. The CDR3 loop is CASTQGTGGSQPQHF. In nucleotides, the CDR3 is TGTGCCAGTACCCAAGGGACAGGGGGAAGTCAGCCCCAGCATTTT.

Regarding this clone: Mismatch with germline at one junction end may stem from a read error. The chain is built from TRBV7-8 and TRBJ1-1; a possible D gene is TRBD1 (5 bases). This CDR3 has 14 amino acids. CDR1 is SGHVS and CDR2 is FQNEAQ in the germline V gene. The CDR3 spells CAGSSPGRNTEAFF. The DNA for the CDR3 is TGTGCCGGCAGCTCTCCAGGGCGGAACACTGAAGCTTTCTTT.

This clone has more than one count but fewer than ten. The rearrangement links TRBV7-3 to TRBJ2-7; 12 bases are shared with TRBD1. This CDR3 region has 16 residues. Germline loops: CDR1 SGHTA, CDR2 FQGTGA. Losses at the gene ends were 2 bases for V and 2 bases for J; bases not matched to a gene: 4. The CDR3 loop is CASSLAGQGAPYEQYF. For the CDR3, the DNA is TGTGCCAGCAGCTTAGCGGGACAGGGGGCCCCCTACGAGCAGTACTTC.

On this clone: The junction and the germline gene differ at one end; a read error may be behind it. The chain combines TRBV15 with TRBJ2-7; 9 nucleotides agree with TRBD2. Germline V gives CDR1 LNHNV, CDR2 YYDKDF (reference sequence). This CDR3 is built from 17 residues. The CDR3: CTTSRDLEGGRAAEQYF. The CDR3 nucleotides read TGTACCACCAGCAGAGATCTGGAAGGCGGGAGGGCCGCCGAGCAGTACTTC.

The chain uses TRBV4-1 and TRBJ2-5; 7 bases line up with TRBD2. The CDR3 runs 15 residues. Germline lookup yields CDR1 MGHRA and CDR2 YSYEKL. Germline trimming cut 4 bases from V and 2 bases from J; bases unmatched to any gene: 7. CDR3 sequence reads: CASSPRWGGQETQYF. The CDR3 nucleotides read TGCGCCAGCAGCCCCCGATGGGGGGGGCAAGAGACCCAGTACTTC.

CDR3: CASSLRGETQYF. The CDR3 DNA is TGTGCCAGCAGCCTAAGGGGAGAGACCCAGTACTTC. The genes are TRBV4-2 and TRBJ2-5, with D maybe TRBD1 (5 bases). CDR3 length: 12 amino acids. Trimming left V 4 bases short and J 4 bases short, with 7 bases between. Germline CDR1 is LGHNA and CDR2 is YNFKEQ.

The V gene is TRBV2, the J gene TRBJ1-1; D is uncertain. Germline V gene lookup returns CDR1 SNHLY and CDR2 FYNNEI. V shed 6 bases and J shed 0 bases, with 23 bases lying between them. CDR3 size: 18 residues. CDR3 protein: CASRTVSPPEEMNTEAFF. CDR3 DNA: TGTGCCAGCAGAACAGTATCCCCCCCGGAGGAGATGAACACTGAAGCTTTCTTT.

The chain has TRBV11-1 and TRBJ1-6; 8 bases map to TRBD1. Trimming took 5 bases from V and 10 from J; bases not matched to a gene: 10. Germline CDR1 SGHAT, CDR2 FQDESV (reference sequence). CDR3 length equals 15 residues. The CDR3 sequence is CASSPDRDGGSPLHF. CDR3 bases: TGTGCCAGCAGCCCGGACAGGGACGGTGGGTCACCCCTCCACTTT.

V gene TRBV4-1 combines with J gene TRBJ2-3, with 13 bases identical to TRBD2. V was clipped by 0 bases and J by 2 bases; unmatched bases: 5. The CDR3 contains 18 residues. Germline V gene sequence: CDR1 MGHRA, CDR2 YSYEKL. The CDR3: CASSQDGGLAGPTDTQYF. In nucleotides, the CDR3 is TGCGCCAGCAGCCAAGATGGGGGACTAGCGGGGCCCACAGATACGCAGTATTTT.

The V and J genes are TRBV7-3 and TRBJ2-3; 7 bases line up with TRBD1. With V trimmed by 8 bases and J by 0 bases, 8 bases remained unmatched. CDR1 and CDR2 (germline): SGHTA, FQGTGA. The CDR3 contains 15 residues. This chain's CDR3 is CASASGTASTDTQYF. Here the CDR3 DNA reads TGTGCCAGCGCTTCCGGGACAGCTAGCACAGATACGCAGTATTTT.

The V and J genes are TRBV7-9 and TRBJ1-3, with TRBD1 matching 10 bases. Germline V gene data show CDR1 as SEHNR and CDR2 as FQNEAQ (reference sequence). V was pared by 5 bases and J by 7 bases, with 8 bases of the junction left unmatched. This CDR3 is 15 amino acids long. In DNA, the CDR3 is TGTGCCAGCAGCCCTCCGGGACAGGGGTATAACACCATATATTTT. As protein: CASSPPGQGYNTIYF.

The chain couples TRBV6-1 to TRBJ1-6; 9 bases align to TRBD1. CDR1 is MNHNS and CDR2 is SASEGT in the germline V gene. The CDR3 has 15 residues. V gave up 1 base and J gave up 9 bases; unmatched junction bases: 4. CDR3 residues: CASSEEGTGSSPLHF. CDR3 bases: TGTGCCAGCAGTGAAGAGGGGACAGGGTCTTCACCCCTCCACTTT.

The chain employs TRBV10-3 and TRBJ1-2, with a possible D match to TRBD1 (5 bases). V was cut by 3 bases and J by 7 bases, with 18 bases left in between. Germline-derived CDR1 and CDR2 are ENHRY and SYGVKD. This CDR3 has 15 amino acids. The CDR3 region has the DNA TGTGCCATCAGTGACAGGGAAGGATTCGGGTTTGGCTACACCTTC. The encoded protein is CAISDREGFGFGYTF.

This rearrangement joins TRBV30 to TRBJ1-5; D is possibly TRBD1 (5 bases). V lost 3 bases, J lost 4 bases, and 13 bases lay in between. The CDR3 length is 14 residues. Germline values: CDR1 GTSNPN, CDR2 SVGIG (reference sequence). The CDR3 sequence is CAWSDRGRNQPQHF. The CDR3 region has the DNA TGTGCCTGGAGCGACCGGGGGAGGAATCAGCCCCAGCATTTT.

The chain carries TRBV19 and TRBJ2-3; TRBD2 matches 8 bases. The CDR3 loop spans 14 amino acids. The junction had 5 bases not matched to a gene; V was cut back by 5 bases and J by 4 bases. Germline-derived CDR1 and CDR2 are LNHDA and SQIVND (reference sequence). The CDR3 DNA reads TGTGCCAGTAGTCTGCGGGAGGATCCAGATACGCAGTATTTT. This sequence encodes CASSLREDPDTQYF.

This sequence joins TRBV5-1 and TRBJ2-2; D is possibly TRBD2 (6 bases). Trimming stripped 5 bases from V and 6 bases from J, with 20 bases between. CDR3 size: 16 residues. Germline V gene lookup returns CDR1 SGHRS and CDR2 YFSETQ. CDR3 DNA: TGCGCCAGCAGTCCGCGGGATGGGTACGGTGCCGGGGAGCTGTTTTTT. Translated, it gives CASSPRDGYGAGELFF.

CDR3 in amino acids: CAISPGSDEKLFF. For the CDR3, the DNA is TGTGCCATCAGTCCCGGGTCGGATGAAAAACTGTTTTTT. This chain uses TRBV10-3 with TRBJ1-4; D is uncertain. Germline CDR1 is ENHRY and CDR2 is SYGVKD. The CDR3 length is 13 residues. V was pared by 5 bases and J by 6 bases, with 10 bases between.

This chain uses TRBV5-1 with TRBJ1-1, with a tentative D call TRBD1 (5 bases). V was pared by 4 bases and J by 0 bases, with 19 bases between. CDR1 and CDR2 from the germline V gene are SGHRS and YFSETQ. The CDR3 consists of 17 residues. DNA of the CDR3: TGCGCCAGCAGCCCCAATTTTGACAGCTACTTGAACACTGAAGCTTTCTTT. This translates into CASSPNFDSYLNTEAFF.

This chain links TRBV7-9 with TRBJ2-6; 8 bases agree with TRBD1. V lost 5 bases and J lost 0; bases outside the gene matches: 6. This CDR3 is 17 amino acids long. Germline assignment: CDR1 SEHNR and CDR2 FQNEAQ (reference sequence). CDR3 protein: CASSPDRGNSGANVLTF. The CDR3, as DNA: TGTGCCAGCAGCCCCGACAGGGGTAACTCTGGGGCCAACGTCCTGACTTTC.

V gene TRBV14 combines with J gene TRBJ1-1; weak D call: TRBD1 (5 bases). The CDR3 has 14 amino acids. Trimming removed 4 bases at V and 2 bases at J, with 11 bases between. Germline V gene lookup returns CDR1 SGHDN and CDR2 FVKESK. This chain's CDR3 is CASSRGGGNTEAFF. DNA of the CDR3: TGTGCCAGCAGCCGTGGGGGGGGTAACACTGAAGCTTTCTTT.

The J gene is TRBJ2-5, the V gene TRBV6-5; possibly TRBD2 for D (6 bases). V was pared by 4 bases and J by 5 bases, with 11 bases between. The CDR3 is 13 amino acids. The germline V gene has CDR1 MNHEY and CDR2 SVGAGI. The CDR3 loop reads CASSWARGETQYF. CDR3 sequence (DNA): TGTGCCAGCAGTTGGGCCCGGGGGGAGACCCAGTACTTC.

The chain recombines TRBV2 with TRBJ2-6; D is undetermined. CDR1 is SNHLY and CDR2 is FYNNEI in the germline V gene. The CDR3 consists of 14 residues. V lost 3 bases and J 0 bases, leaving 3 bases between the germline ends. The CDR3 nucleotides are TGTGCCAGCAGTGACCGCTCTGGGGCCAACGTCCTGACTTTC. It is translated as CASSDRSGANVLTF.